The T cell receptor beta chain described here comes from a study of OX40 agonist ivuxolimab in advanced cancers. About the study: Treatment of patients was with ivuxolimab, an agonistic anti-OX40 (CD134) antibody. While on treatment, patients had intravenous ivuxolimab at 0.01 to 10 mg/kg every 2 weeks. Three dose-escalation patients had partial responses: one with hepatocellular carcinoma and two with cutaneous melanoma.

Study results and limitations: Partial responders dosed at 0.1-3.0 mg/kg displayed clonal expansion ranking among the lowest.

Details on this clone: Its antigen is not identified.

Libraries were prepared by immunoSEQ multiplex PCR; TCRdb keeps only in-frame clonotypes and omits some of them. The sample has 55,000 to 90,000 clones, roughly 88% seen once. Germline CDR1 reads SGDLS; CDR2 reads YYNGEE. The CDR3 sequence is 15 residues long. Trimming removed 4 bases from V and 0 bases from J; junction bases left unmatched: 4. The sample here was CD4+ or CD8+ T cells sorted from blood, taken in a trial of the OX40 agonist ivuxolimab. This clonotype was obtained from an adult with an advanced solid tumor such as melanoma, head and neck, liver or kidney cancer. The rearrangement links TRBV9 to TRBJ2-1, with 7 bases aligning to TRBD1. CDR3 region: CASSKQGNSYNEQFF. DNA of the CDR3: TGTGCCAGCAGCAAACAGGGGAACTCCTACAATGAGCAGTTCTTC.